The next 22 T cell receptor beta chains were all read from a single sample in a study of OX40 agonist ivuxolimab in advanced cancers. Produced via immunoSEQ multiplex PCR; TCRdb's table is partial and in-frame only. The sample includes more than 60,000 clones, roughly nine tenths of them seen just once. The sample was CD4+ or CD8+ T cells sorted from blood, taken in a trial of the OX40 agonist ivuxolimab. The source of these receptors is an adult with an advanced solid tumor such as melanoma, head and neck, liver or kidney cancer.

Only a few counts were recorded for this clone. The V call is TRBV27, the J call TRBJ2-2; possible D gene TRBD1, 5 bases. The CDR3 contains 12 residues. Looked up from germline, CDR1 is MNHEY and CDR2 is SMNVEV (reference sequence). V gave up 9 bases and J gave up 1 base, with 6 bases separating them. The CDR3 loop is CASTGNTGELFF. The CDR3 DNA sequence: TGTGCCAGTACAGGGAACACCGGGGAGCTGTTTTTT.

Here the CDR3 reads CASSLKVVGTEAFF. The CDR3, as DNA: TGTGCCAGCAGCTTAAAGGTTGTAGGCACTGAAGCTTTCTTT. The chain joins TRBV11-2 to TRBJ1-1; D unclear. The CDR3 totals 14 residues. Trimming shortened V by 2 bases and J by 4 bases, and 11 bases separated the two germline ends. Per germline, CDR1 SGHAT and CDR2 FQNNGV.

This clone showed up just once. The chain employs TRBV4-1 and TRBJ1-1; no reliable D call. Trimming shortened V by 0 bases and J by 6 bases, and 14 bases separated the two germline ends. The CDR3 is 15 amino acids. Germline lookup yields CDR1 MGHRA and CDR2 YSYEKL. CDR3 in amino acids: CASSQDASPGAEAFF. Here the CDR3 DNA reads TGCGCCAGCAGCCAAGATGCTTCTCCCGGAGCTGAAGCTTTCTTT.

In nucleotides, the CDR3 is TGTGCCAGCAGTGAAGTACATGAGCAGTTCTTC. Translated, it gives CASSEVHEQFF. The V gene is TRBV2, the J gene TRBJ2-1; D gene ambiguous. The CDR3 has 11 amino acids. The V end lost 1 base, the J end lost 8 bases, and 3 bases lay between the germline ends. The germline CDR1 and CDR2 sequences are SNHLY and FYNNEI.

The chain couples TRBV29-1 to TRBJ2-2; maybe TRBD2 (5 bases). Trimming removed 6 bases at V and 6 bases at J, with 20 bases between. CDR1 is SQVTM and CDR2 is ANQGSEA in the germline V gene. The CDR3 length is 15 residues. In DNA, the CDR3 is TGCAGCGTCCTATTTACGGGGAAAGTAGCCGGGGAGCTGTTTTTT. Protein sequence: CSVLFTGKVAGELFF.

The CDR3 sequence: CASSALAGAAYEQYF. CDR3 nucleotide sequence: TGTGCCAGCAGCGCCCTAGCGGGAGCCGCCTACGAGCAGTACTTC. The chain employs TRBV6-1 and TRBJ2-7; 10 bases are shared with TRBD2. The CDR3 has 15 residues. Germline V gene data show CDR1 as MNHNS and CDR2 as SASEGT. The junction had 7 bases not matched to a gene; V was cut back by 6 bases and J by 2 bases.

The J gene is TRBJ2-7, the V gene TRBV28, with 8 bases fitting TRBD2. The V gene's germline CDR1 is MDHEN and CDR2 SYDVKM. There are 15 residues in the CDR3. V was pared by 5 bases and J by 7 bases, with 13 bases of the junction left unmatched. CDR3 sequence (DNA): TGTGCCAGCAGTCCGGGGGGAGCGGGAGCGCATGAGCAGTACTTC. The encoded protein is CASSPGGAGAHEQYF.

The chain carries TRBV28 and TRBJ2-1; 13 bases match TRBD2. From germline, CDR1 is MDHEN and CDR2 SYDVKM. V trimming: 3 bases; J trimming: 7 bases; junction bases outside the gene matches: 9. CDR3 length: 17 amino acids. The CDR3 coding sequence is TGTGCCAGCAGTTTCTGGCCAACTAGCGGGAGGGGTAATGAGCAGTTCTTC. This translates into CASSFWPTSGRGNEQFF.

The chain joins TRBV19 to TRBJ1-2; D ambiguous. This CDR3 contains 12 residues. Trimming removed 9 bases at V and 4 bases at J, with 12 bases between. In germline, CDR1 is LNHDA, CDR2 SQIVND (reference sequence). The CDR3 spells CASKTGLYGYTF. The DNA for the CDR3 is TGTGCCAGCAAGACTGGGCTCTATGGCTACACCTTC. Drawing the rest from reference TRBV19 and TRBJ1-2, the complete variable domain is DGGITQSPKYLFRKEGQNVTLSCEQNLNHDAMYWYRQDPGQGLRLIYYSQIVNDFQKGDIAEGYSVSREKKESFPLTVTSAQKNPTAFYLCASKTGLYGYTFGSGTRLTVV.

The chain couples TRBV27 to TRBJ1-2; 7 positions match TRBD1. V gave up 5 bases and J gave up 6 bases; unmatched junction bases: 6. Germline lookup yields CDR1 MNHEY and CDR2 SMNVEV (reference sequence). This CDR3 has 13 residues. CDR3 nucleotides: TGTGCCAGCAGTAACCCAACAGGGGATGGCTACACCTTC. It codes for CASSNPTGDGYTF.

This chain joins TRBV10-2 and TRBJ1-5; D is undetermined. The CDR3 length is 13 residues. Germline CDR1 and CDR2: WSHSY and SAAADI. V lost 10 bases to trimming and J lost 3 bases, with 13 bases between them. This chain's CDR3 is CATRWADNQPQHF. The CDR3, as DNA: TGCGCCACCCGATGGGCAGACAATCAGCCCCAGCATTTT.

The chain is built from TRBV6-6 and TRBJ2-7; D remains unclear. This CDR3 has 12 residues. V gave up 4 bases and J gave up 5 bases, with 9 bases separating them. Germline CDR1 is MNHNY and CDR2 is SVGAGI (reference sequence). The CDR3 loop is CASSLTLNEQYF. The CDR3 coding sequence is TGTGCCAGCAGTTTGACACTTAACGAGCAGTACTTC.

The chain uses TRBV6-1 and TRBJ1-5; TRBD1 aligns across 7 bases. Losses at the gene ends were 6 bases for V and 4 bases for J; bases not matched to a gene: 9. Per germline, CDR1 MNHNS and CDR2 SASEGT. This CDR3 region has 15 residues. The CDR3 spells CASRTGQIWNQPQHF. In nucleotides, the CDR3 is TGTGCCAGCAGGACGGGACAGATATGGAATCAGCCCCAGCATTTT.

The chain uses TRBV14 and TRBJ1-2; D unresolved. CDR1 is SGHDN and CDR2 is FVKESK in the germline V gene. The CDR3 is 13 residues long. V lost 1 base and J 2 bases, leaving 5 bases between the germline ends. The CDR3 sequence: CASSQGRNYGYTF. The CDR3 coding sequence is TGTGCCAGCAGCCAAGGAAGGAACTATGGCTACACCTTC.

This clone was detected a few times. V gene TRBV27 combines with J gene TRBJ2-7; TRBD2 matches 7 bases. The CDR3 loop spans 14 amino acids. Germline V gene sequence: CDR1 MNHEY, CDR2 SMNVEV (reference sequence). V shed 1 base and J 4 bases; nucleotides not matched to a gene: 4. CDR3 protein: CASSLFGGSYEQYF. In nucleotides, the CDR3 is TGTGCCAGCAGTTTATTCGGCGGGAGTTACGAGCAGTACTTC.

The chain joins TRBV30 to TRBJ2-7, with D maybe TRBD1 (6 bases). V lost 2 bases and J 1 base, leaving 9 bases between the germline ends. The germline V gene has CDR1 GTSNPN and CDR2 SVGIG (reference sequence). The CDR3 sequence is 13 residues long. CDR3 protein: CAWSLDSSYEQYF. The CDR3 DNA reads TGTGCCTGGAGTTTGGACAGTTCCTACGAGCAGTACTTC.

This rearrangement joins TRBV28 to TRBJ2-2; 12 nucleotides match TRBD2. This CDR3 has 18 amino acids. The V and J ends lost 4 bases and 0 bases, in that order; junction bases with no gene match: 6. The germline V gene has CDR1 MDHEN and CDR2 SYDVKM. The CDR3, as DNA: TGTGCCAGCAGTTCCCTGGGACTAGCGGGCTCGAACACCGGGGAGCTGTTTTTT. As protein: CASSSLGLAGSNTGELFF.

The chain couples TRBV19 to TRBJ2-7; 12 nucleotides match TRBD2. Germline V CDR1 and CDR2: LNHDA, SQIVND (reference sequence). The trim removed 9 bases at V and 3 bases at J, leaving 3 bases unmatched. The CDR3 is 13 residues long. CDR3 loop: CASRTSGDYEQYF. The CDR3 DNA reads TGTGCCAGCCGGACTAGCGGGGACTACGAGCAGTACTTC.

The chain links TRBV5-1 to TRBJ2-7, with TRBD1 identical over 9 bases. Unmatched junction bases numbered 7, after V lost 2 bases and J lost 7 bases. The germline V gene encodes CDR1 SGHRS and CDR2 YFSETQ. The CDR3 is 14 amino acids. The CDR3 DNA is TGCGCCAGCAGCTTTTCCGGGACAGGGCAGGAGCAGTACTTC. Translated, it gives CASSFSGTGQEQYF.

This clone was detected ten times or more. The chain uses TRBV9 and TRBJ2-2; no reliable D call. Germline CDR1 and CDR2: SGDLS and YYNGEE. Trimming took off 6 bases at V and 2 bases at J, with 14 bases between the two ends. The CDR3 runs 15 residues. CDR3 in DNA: TGTGCCAGCACCTTGGGATTACCCAACACCGGGGAGCTGTTTTTT. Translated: CASTLGLPNTGELFF.

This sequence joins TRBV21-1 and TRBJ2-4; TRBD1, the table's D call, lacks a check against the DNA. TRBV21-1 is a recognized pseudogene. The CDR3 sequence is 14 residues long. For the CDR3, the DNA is TGTGCCAGCAGCCCCCAAGATCGACAGGAAATTCAGTACTTC. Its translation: CASSPQDRQEIQYF.

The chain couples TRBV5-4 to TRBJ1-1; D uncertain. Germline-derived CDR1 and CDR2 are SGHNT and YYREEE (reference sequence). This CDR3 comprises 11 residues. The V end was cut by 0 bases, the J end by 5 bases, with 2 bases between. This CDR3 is CASSLGTEAFF. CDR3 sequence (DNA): TGTGCCAGCAGCTTGGGAACTGAAGCTTTCTTT.